Below, 7 T cell receptor beta chains from the same sample are listed, as sequenced in a study of blood T cell repertoires in COVID-19. Clones were read by immunoSEQ multiplex PCR, and TCRdb kept only the in-frame ones, dropping some. The sample has fewer than 70,000 clones, roughly 90% seen once; the top ten hold about 3.8%. The sequenced sample consisted of peripheral blood. The receptors derive from a human donor in a cohort sampled during active COVID-19.

V usage is TRBV19 and J usage is TRBJ2-3, with D unresolved. The ends were cut back, 3 bases at V and 6 bases at J, with 4 bases in the middle. The CDR3 covers 11 residues. Germline CDR1 is LNHDA and CDR2 is SQIVND (reference sequence). The CDR3 DNA is TGTGCCAGTAGTATGAGGGATACGCAGTATTTT. This codes for CASSMRDTQYF. The full variable domain, completed using reference TRBV19 and TRBJ2-3, is DGGITQSPKYLFRKEGQNVTLSCEQNLNHDAMYWYRQDPGQGLRLIYYSQIVNDFQKGDIAEGYSVSREKKESFPLTVTSAQKNPTAFYLCASSMRDTQYFGPGTRLTVL.

This clone was counted a single time. The CDR3 region is CAWISKTGGIEQYF. The DNA of the CDR3 is TGTGCCTGGATTTCTAAGACAGGGGGCATCGAGCAGTACTTC. The chain couples TRBV30 to TRBJ2-7; 10 bases align to TRBD1. V lost 4 bases and J lost 6; bases outside the gene matches: 9. CDR3 length: 14 amino acids. Germline assignment: CDR1 GTSNPN and CDR2 SVGIG (reference sequence).

This sequence joins TRBV5-4 and TRBJ2-7; 7 nucleotides line up with TRBD2. With 0 bases clipped from V and 6 bases from J, the junction kept 6 bases outside the gene matches. The germline V gene has CDR1 SGHNT and CDR2 YYREEE (reference sequence). The CDR3 spans 14 residues. CDR3 residues: CASSLGLAEGEQYF. The CDR3 nucleotides are TGTGCCAGCAGCTTGGGGCTAGCGGAGGGCGAGCAGTACTTC.

The chain has TRBV5-1 and TRBJ1-1, with TRBD1 as a possible D gene (6 bases). This CDR3 has 14 amino acids. With 3 bases removed from V and 4 bases from J, the gap between germline ends came to 13 bases. Germline loops: CDR1 SGHRS, CDR2 YFSETQ. The CDR3 nucleotides are TGCGCCAGCAGCTCACAGGGAATGGCCACTGAAGCTTTCTTT. Translated, it gives CASSSQGMATEAFF.

The CDR3 region is CASSQSWGAWGNTEAFF. As DNA, the CDR3 is TGCGCCAGCAGCCAAAGCTGGGGCGCTTGGGGGAACACTGAAGCTTTCTTT. The chain couples TRBV4-1 to TRBJ1-1; D perhaps matches TRBD1 (5 bases). V was trimmed by 2 bases and J by 1 base, leaving 17 bases between them. CDR1 MGHRA and CDR2 YSYEKL come from the germline V gene. The CDR3 spans 17 residues.

This rearrangement joins TRBV2 to TRBJ2-7, with 7 bases fitting TRBD2. This CDR3 has 14 amino acids. Germline V gene sequence: CDR1 SNHLY, CDR2 FYNNEI. The V segment lost 2 bases and the J segment 7 bases; nucleotides outside the gene matches: 8. The CDR3 coding sequence is TGTGCCAGCAGTGAACGCGGGTGGGGGGGAGAGCAGTACTTC. Translating gives CASSERGWGGEQYF.

This chain connects TRBV4-2 to TRBJ2-7; D is unclear. The germline V and J ends were trimmed by 0 bases and 1 base, with 10 bases remaining between them. Germline V gene lookup returns CDR1 LGHNA and CDR2 YNFKEQ. The CDR3 extends over 15 amino acids. The CDR3 region is CASSQESAVSYEQYF. The CDR3 coding sequence is TGTGCCAGCAGCCAAGAAAGTGCGGTTTCCTACGAGCAGTACTTC.